The sequence of this T cell receptor beta chain was determined in a study of blood T cell repertoires in COVID-19. The table came from immunoSEQ multiplex PCR; TCRdb's copy has only in-frame clones and leaves some out. The sample has around 200,000 clones, about nine tenths seen once. The germline V gene has CDR1 LNHDA and CDR2 SQIVND (reference sequence). V shed 10 bases and J 2 bases; nucleotides not matched to a gene: 6. The CDR3 loop spans 13 amino acids. Input material: peripheral blood. The receptor was isolated from a man older than 75 with acute or convalescent COVID-19. This chain links TRBV19 with TRBJ2-3; TRBD2 agrees at 7 bases. CDR3 DNA sequence: TGTGCCACCAAAGCGGGACCCACAGATACGCAGTATTTT. Translated: CATKAGPTDTQYF.